Listed below are T cell receptor beta chains from one sample, sequenced in a study of OX40 agonist ivuxolimab in advanced cancers. Using immunoSEQ multiplex PCR, the repertoire was profiled, and TCRdb retains in-frame clones only, with some absent. The sample lists fewer than 80,000 clones; approximately 90% were seen once. The sequences come from CD4+ or CD8+ T cells sorted from blood, collected in a trial of the OX40 agonist ivuxolimab. The receptors were sampled from an adult with an advanced solid tumor such as melanoma, head and neck, liver or kidney cancer. Both conserved end residues are part of each CDR3. Part of the rows lack a size; the others show once, few, many or a class for expanded clones.

v_gene,abundance,CDR3aa
TRBV27,-,CASSLYPGGQETQYF
TRBV2,once,CASSEEGSNQPQHF
TRBV5-4,-,CASTEPGASYEQYF
TRBV7-6,-,CASSLAHLRKHNEQFF
TRBV11-2,-,CASSTSTSGISTDTQYF
TRBV5-4,-,CASSFSKSTEAFF
TRBV21-1,-,CASSKADSYYGYTF
TRBV30,-,CAWSVRQGAGQPQHF
TRBV7-8,-,CASSPLRGGIDQPQHF
TRBV27,-,CASSPRGHSYEQYF
TRBV7-2,once,CASSLAVFLPAKPTDTQYF
TRBV13,-,CASSPSGGAENEQFF
TRBV7-9,-,CASSTNREGTGELFF
TRBV4-3,-,CASSQGFLAGGRSYNEQFF
TRBV30,-,CAWNEGLSNQPQHF
TRBV19,-,CASNYGARGNQPQHF
TRBV6-4,-,CASSDSITSPNTGELFF
TRBV15,-,CATSRPPHYNEQFF
TRBV27,-,CASSPYRSTDTQYF
TRBV29-1,-,CSVEDRGVHYNEQFF
TRBV27,-,CASTPGAGTYEQYF
TRBV7-3,-,CASSLDRGSGYEQYF
TRBV4-1,-,CASTPREGLSYEQYF
TRBV30,-,CAWSTGGTEAFF
TRBV11-3,once,CASSLDPVAGRNEQFF
TRBV13,-,CASSPTGFSSGNTIYF
TRBV6-4,-,CASSDSPHNEQFF
TRBV19,-,CASSIGGSAYEQYF
TRBV19,-,CASSIVSGNNEQFF
TRBV27,-,CASSLQGSRSYEQYF
TRBV7-9,once,CASSSGQGPGNEQFF
TRBV4-3,-,CASSQDAGPGNTIYF
TRBV13,-,CASSFKNTEAFF
TRBV9,-,CASSSPGDRGPGSYEQYF
TRBV11-3,-,CASSSPGTSSDTQYF
TRBV7-9,-,CASIGPLSSYEQYF
TRBV4-1,-,CASSSKSTGGDEQFF
TRBV6-1,-,CASSAGTAAREAFF
TRBV27,once,CASSYGLAGINEQFF
TRBV7-9,-,CASSIQGSNQPQHF
TRBV7-9,-,CASSLGTSMNEQFF
TRBV30,few,CAWSVPKQRRVGAFF
TRBV7-9,medium-sized,CATYTRTVWDTDTQYF
TRBV5-1,-,CASSLVASGAYEQYF
TRBV4-1,-,CASSQDIGSETQYF
TRBV9,-,CASSVSGNMDKNIQYF
TRBV13,-,CASSTTSGGADNEQFF
TRBV4-3,-,CASSRIVGGSANTEAFF
TRBV9,-,CASSLEGFGVGGELFF
TRBV9,-,CASSPARGKTEAFF
TRBV4-3,-,CASSQELGSYEQYF
TRBV28,-,CASRQQGTGANVLTF
TRBV7-9,-,CASSLSRTGIANYGYTF
TRBV27,once,CASSVRGSYNEQFF
TRBV10-3,-,CAISETDKNTEAFF
TRBV11-2,once,CASSFGGIVNEKLFF
TRBV6-5,once,CASSTSGTYQETQYF
TRBV4-3,once,CASSQDIGGPTYNEQFF
TRBV5-1,-,CASSFRVGNTEAFF